The following is a T cell receptor (beta chain) sequence with its context. Generated by immunoSEQ multiplex PCR, the TCRdb table keeps only in-frame clones and is missing some. Found here are hundreds of thousands of clones, roughly 87% of them singletons; the top ten hold about 0.93%. The sample originates from a study of blood T cell repertoires in COVID-19. Trimming at V came to 4 bases and at J to 1 base, leaving 4 bases not matched to a gene. Germline values: CDR1 LNHDA, CDR2 SQIVND (reference sequence). The CDR3 spans 16 residues. Clinical history reported by participants formed the basis on which cohorts were assigned.

The sequenced sample consisted of PBMCs or T cells enriched from blood (not recorded which). The gene calls are TRBV19 and TRBJ2-3; 11 nucleotides line up with TRBD1. The TCR was taken from a woman in her 30s who had recovered from COVID-19. This CDR3 is CASSNRDRGGTDTQYF. The CDR3 DNA reads as TGTGCCAGTAGTAACAGGGACAGGGGGGGCACAGATACGCAGTATTTT.